The next 4 T cell receptor beta chains were all read from a single sample in a study of cytomegalovirus exposure and HLA in healthy donors. This PCR relied on a set of 60 Vbeta primers and 13 Jbeta primers. The repertoire was sequenced with immunoSEQ multiplex PCR; TCRdb's copy has only in-frame clones and lacks some. The sample holds some 69,000 clones, around 70% seen once. The sample consisted of PBMCs. These receptors originate from a male donor in good health and CMV-seropositive.

This chain links TRBV14 with TRBJ2-2; D is ambiguous. The CDR3 is 15 amino acids. Trimming took 4 bases from V and 5 from J, leaving 14 bases between them. Germline-derived CDR1 and CDR2 are SGHDN and FVKESK. CDR3 region: CASSPFQAFTGELFF. DNA of the CDR3: TGTGCCAGCAGCCCCTTCCAGGCCTTTACCGGGGAGCTGTTTTTT.

The genes are TRBV30 and TRBJ2-3; the D gene is possibly TRBD2 (6 bases). The CDR3 is 16 amino acids. Trimming shortened V by 4 bases and J by 1 base, and 18 bases separated the two germline ends. Germline V CDR1 and CDR2: GTSNPN, SVGIG (reference sequence). The CDR3 bases are TGTGCCTGGATTGGGGCCCTGCGGGACGGCACAGATACGCAGTATTTT. It encodes CAWIGALRDGTDTQYF.

The chain couples TRBV19 to TRBJ2-7, with 8 bases identical to TRBD1. Trimming at V came to 7 bases and at J to 1 base, leaving 9 bases not matched to a gene. The CDR3 covers 15 residues. Germline-derived CDR1 and CDR2 are LNHDA and SQIVND (reference sequence). The CDR3 region is CASKPGQDFSYEQYF. CDR3 nucleotide sequence: TGTGCCAGTAAGCCGGGACAGGATTTTTCCTACGAGCAGTACTTC.

The rearrangement joins TRBV19 to TRBJ2-3, with 9 bases lining up with TRBD1. CDR3 length: 14 residues. The trim removed 7 bases at V and 1 base at J, leaving 3 bases unmatched. Germline V CDR1 and CDR2: LNHDA, SQIVND (reference sequence). The chain's CDR3 is CASTTGGGTDTQYF. The CDR3 DNA sequence: TGTGCCAGTACCACAGGGGGCGGCACAGATACGCAGTATTTT.